This is a list of T cell receptor beta chains from one sample in a study of OX40 agonist ivuxolimab in advanced cancers. Method: immunoSEQ multiplex PCR; TCRdb's copy keeps in-frame clones and lacks some. Of more than 50,000 clones in the sample, approximately 84% were seen once. Specimen: CD4+ or CD8+ T cells sorted from blood, collected in a trial of the OX40 agonist ivuxolimab. The receptors shown here come from an adult with an advanced solid tumor such as melanoma, head and neck, liver or kidney cancer. Each CDR3 is given without its conserved first and last residue.

CDR3,J,V
ASTTDGDTQY,TRBJ2-3,TRBV19
ASSLSSGCHNEQF,TRBJ2-1,TRBV7-3
ASSLASGSNYGYT,TRBJ1-2,TRBV5-4
ASSIMLAGADTQY,TRBJ2-3,TRBV19
ASSVASWQDGYT,TRBJ1-2,TRBV19
ASSESGGSYGYT,TRBJ1-2,TRBV10-2
ASSWDSNSGNTIY,TRBJ1-3,TRBV18
ASSPSGQGARGYT,TRBJ1-2,TRBV6-5
ASSLRVNGGEQY,TRBJ2-7,TRBV28
ASSGGDTTPLH,TRBJ1-6,TRBV5-1
ASSLGDSGEQY,TRBJ2-7,TRBV5-1
ASSSTSGRARETQY,TRBJ2-5,TRBV27
ASSLDGDPISGNTIY,TRBJ1-3,TRBV5-6
ASSSRQGLYQETQY,TRBJ2-5,TRBV5-4
ATETSNNEQF,TRBJ2-1,TRBV10-2
ASKPGLGGTGELF,TRBJ2-2,TRBV19
ASRASGTGYGYT,TRBJ1-2,TRBV6-1
ASTVGGRWTGYT,TRBJ1-2,TRBV28
ASSLPLGANVLT,TRBJ2-6,TRBV5-6
ASSLPDRQETQY,TRBJ2-5,TRBV5-4
ASTAEGGGQVYGYT,TRBJ1-2,TRBV19
ASSLAGSRVVNQPQH,TRBJ1-5,TRBV7-9
SVGPGGRNTDTQY,TRBJ2-3,TRBV29-1
ASSPADGSNQPQH,TRBJ1-5,TRBV4-1
ASSLGLEETQY,TRBJ2-5,TRBV5-1
SVEGVGGWNTGELF,TRBJ2-2,TRBV29-1
ASSLWRSNTEAF,TRBJ1-1,TRBV28
ASSLSDRGLLRMQPQH,TRBJ1-5,TRBV7-2
ASSTVGTEAF,TRBJ1-1,TRBV18
ASSHGQHTGELF,TRBJ2-2,TRBV27
ASSLDRVGTEAF,TRBJ1-1,TRBV7-9
ASRRSGGKLTEAF,TRBJ1-1,TRBV5-8
SVVRVSAF,TRBJ1-1,TRBV29-1
AISTDREKETQY,TRBJ2-5,TRBV10-3
ASSSRLAGGYNEQF,TRBJ2-1,TRBV7-6
ASSPAGSSNYGYT,TRBJ1-2,TRBV18
ASSLGGHTEAF,TRBJ1-1,TRBV5-1
ASRYLPGGDNTEAF,TRBJ1-1,TRBV19
ASSPTSGRANEQF,TRBJ2-1,TRBV7-8
ASSLSAGPYNEQF,TRBJ2-1,TRBV7-9
SVLPVSGELF,TRBJ2-2,TRBV29-1
ASSLAGLFQETQY,TRBJ2-5,TRBV7-9
ASSVGGQGLGYT,TRBJ1-2,TRBV9
ASTLGRARNTIY,TRBJ1-3,TRBV28
ATAIKTGEGYEQY,TRBJ2-7,TRBV10-3
ASSPRPDRVNTEAF,TRBJ1-1,TRBV7-6
ASSFPKRLVQY,TRBJ2-7,TRBV13
ASSLDVVSGGELF,TRBJ2-2,TRBV7-2
AWIGQPNTEAF,TRBJ1-1,TRBV30
ASSSGLGTDTQY,TRBJ2-3,TRBV27
ASGTSGRTADTQY,TRBJ2-3,TRBV6-5
ASFPGQGATGELF,TRBJ2-2,TRBV2
ASSYTGATNTGELF,TRBJ2-2,TRBV5-4
AWSVRSGRAGTDTQY,TRBJ2-3,TRBV30
AWSVTNQPQH,TRBJ1-5,TRBV30
ASSYAGAYNEQF,TRBJ2-1,TRBV6-6
ASSPSRLADNEQF,TRBJ2-1,TRBV18
ASSPGNTGELF,TRBJ2-2,TRBV7-7
ASSYSPGQGGYT,TRBJ1-2,TRBV6-5
ASSLSRGTYNEQF,TRBJ2-1,TRBV5-4